This T cell receptor (beta chain) is from a study of human T cells and chemical hapten exposure. About the study: Minor pooled library volume differences mainly drove per-sample TCR yield variation.

The time point here: pre-sensitization, week 0. Treatment indicated: therapeutic diphenylcyclopropenone sensitization with weekly scalp DPC. Blood, whole and unfractionated, served as the source for total RNA extraction. Study-wide findings and caveats: Expanded TCRs were compared with controls, and the expanded TCRs formed significantly more large CDR3 similarity clusters.

The library tagged each cDNA molecule with unique molecular identifiers. A single record per CDR3 protein comes from TCRdb applying MiXCR to the RACE reads. The table lists more than 250,000 distinct CDR3 sequences, roughly 8% of them singletons. Trimming cost V 11 bases and J 2 bases, with 10 bases left between them. The germline V gene encodes CDR1 ENHRY and CDR2 SYGVKD. This CDR3 comprises 11 residues. About this clonotype itself: Antigen unknown.

This clonotype was obtained from a man aged 18 to 30 with alopecia areata. Some clones in this sample may be carry-over from other donors' samples. The sequencing used whole blood, collected in connection with sensitization to the hapten diphenylcyclopropenone (DPC). The chain combines TRBV10-3 with TRBJ2-7; tentative D call: TRBD2 (6 bases). This CDR3 reads CAVGGAYEQYV. The CDR3 bases are TGTGCCGTGGGAGGAGCCTACGAGCAGTACGTC.